This T cell receptor beta chain was profiled in a study of OX40 agonist ivuxolimab in advanced cancers. Study-level background: Patients took ivuxolimab, an agonistic anti-OX40 (CD134) antibody. Regarding the study as a whole: It was also the case that some nonresponders had low normalized T-cell clonal expansion. Expanded clones were, on average, more numerous among CD8+ T cells than CD4+.

Germline assignment: CDR1 SGHRS and CDR2 YFSETQ. This CDR3 comprises 16 residues. Trimming took 0 bases from V and 9 from J; bases not matched to a gene: 7. Using immunoSEQ multiplex PCR, the repertoire was profiled, and TCRdb retains in-frame clones only, with some absent. Seen here are about 37,000 clones, more than 75% observed once, and the top ten hold 25% to 40%. On this clone itself: The antigen remains unidentified.

The clonotype was recovered from an adult with an advanced solid tumor such as melanoma, head and neck, liver or kidney cancer. Sequenced here: CD4+ or CD8+ T cells sorted from blood, sampled in a trial of the OX40 agonist ivuxolimab. The J gene is TRBJ2-1, the V gene TRBV5-1, with TRBD2 identical over 12 bases. The CDR3 DNA is TGCGCCAGCAGCTTGGGGACTAGCGGGGAGCGGAGTGAGCAGTTCTTC. Residues: CASSLGTSGERSEQFF.